These 22 T cell receptor beta chains were all obtained from the same sample, sequenced in a study of beta chain features in type 1 diabetes. Whole-study findings and limits: Across all four CD4+ subsets, people with type 1 diabetes showed modestly shorter TCRB CDR3s.

Expressed TCRB transcripts were sequenced, since all the RNA that had been isolated was reverse transcribed. The table came from immunoSEQ multiplex PCR; TCRdb's copy has only in-frame clones and leaves some out. The table has roughly 180,000 clones, less than 10% seen once. For these TCRs, the target antigens are not known. The specimen was central memory CD4+ T cells from blood. Receptor source: a man between 18 and 29 years old with type 1 diabetes.

V is TRBV18 and J is TRBJ2-6; TRBD1 matches 11 bases. V was clipped by 2 bases and J by 4 bases; unmatched bases: 4. The CDR3 is 17 residues long. Germline-derived CDR1 and CDR2 are KGHSH and LQKENI. The CDR3 sequence is CASSPRTGGSGANVLTF. DNA of the CDR3: TGTGCCAGCTCACCAAGGACAGGGGGCTCCGGGGCCAACGTCCTGACTTTC.

J is TRBJ2-3 and V is TRBV2; D remains unclear. Germline assignment: CDR1 SNHLY and CDR2 FYNNEI. This CDR3 spans 13 amino acids. Trimming cost V 8 bases and J 4 bases, with 13 bases left between them. In nucleotides, the CDR3 is TGTGCCAGCTCGGGTCTCTCACCAGATACGCAGTATTTT. Its protein product is CASSGLSPDTQYF.

The J gene is TRBJ2-3, the V gene TRBV7-2, with TRBD2 matching over 9 bases. J gave up 4 bases and V 5 bases, and 13 bases lay outside the gene matches. CDR1 SGHTA and CDR2 FQGNSA come from the germline V gene. The CDR3 is made up of 17 amino acids. The CDR3 loop is CASSPHALAGNADTQYF. CDR3 nucleotide sequence: TGTGCCAGCAGCCCCCATGCGCTAGCGGGGAATGCAGATACGCAGTATTTT.

A few counts support this clone. The chain couples TRBV28 to TRBJ1-5; no definite D call. The CDR3 spans 13 residues. Deletions cut 2 bases from V and 13 bases from J, with 15 bases between. Germline V gene lookup returns CDR1 MDHEN and CDR2 SYDVKM. This chain's CDR3 is CASSLVSPVGQHF. In nucleotides, the CDR3 is TGTGCCAGCAGTTTAGTTAGCCCCGTTGGACAGCATTTT. The variable domain in full, completed from reference TRBV28 and TRBJ1-5, reads DVKVTQSSRYLVKRTGEKVFLECVQDMDHENMFWYRQDPGLGLRLIYFSYDVKMKEKGDIPEGYSVSREKKERFSLILESASTNQTSMYLCASSLVSPVGQHFGDGTRLSIL.

This chain connects TRBV2 to TRBJ1-2; D is possibly TRBD1 (5 bases). CDR1 is SNHLY, CDR2 FYNNEI, per germline. This CDR3 region has 16 residues. V lost 6 bases to trimming and J lost 8 bases, with 25 bases between them. In DNA, the CDR3 is TGTGCCAGCAGGGACCCCCCCGGCCAAGGGGCGGGAGGCTACACCTTC. Amino acid sequence: CASRDPPGQGAGGYTF.

This clone appeared many times. This chain joins TRBV28 and TRBJ2-3, with 8 bases aligning to TRBD1. The CDR3 sequence is 14 residues long. V was pared by 6 bases and J by 7 bases, with 9 bases of the junction left unmatched. CDR1 MDHEN and CDR2 SYDVKM come from the germline V gene. The CDR3 region is CASSSADRGNTQYF. CDR3 nucleotides: TGTGCCAGCAGCTCCGCCGACAGGGGCAATACGCAGTATTTT. The variable domain in full, with the rest retrieved from reference TRBV28 and TRBJ2-3, is DVKVTQSSRYLVKRTGEKVFLECVQDMDHENMFWYRQDPGLGLRLIYFSYDVKMKEKGDIPEGYSVSREKKERFSLILESASTNQTSMYLCASSSADRGNTQYFGPGTRLTVL.

This clone was detected a few times. V gene TRBV15 combines with J gene TRBJ2-1; 16 bases are shared with TRBD2. This CDR3 contains 20 residues. In germline, CDR1 is LNHNV, CDR2 YYDKDF (reference sequence). J lost 3 bases, V lost 1 base, and 9 bases had no gene match. In nucleotides, the CDR3 is TGTGCCACCAGCAGAGGCCGGGGACTAGCGGGAGGGCCCCACTACAATGAGCAGTTCTTC. This codes for CATSRGRGLAGGPHYNEQFF.

The CDR3 DNA sequence: TGTGCCAGCAGTTCCGGACAGGGGACGGGCGAGCAGTACTTC. Residues: CASSSGQGTGEQYF. The V gene is TRBV6-5, the J gene TRBJ2-7; 9 bases agree with TRBD1. The ends lost 4 bases at V and 6 bases at J; junction bases unmatched: 7. CDR3 length equals 14 residues. From germline, CDR1 is MNHEY and CDR2 SVGAGI.

The J gene is TRBJ2-3, the V gene TRBV5-1, with 11 bases identical to TRBD2. Germline V gene lookup returns CDR1 SGHRS and CDR2 YFSETQ. The CDR3 is 16 residues long. V shed 4 bases and J 3 bases; nucleotides not matched to a gene: 7. The CDR3 spells CASSPAGTSGTDTQYF. CDR3 nucleotides: TGCGCCAGCAGCCCGGCCGGGACTAGCGGTACAGATACGCAGTATTTT.

As to this clone: The sample contains more than one DNA sequence encoding this CDR3. This sequence joins TRBV15 and TRBJ2-1; TRBD1 might be the D (5 bases). Trimming cost V 0 bases and J 10 bases, with 7 bases left between them. The CDR3 length is 12 residues. The V gene's germline CDR1 is LNHNV and CDR2 YYDKDF (reference sequence). The CDR3 coding sequence is TGTGCCACCAGCAGAGATAGGGGAGAGCAGTTCTTC. Encoded protein: CATSRDRGEQFF.

The J gene is TRBJ2-5, the V gene TRBV28; D not certain. Trimming took off 7 bases at V and 2 bases at J, with 8 bases between the two ends. CDR1 and CDR2 from the germline V gene are MDHEN and SYDVKM. The CDR3 runs 12 residues. CDR3 region: CASTSYQETQYF. The CDR3 DNA follows: TGTGCCAGCACCAGTTATCAAGAGACCCAGTACTTC.

The CDR3 reads CASSPQGLTEAFF. The CDR3 coding sequence is TGTGCCAGCAGCCCTCAGGGGTTAACTGAAGCTTTCTTT. V usage is TRBV11-2 and J usage is TRBJ1-1; a possible D gene is TRBD1 (6 bases). Germline CDR1 and CDR2: SGHAT and FQNNGV. The V gene lost 5 bases and the J gene lost 5 bases, with 12 bases spanning the gap. The CDR3 is 13 amino acids.

This clone was found many times. This chain uses TRBV12-5 with TRBJ2-5; D is ambiguous. With 4 bases removed from V and 5 bases from J, the gap between germline ends came to 5 bases. Germline V gene sequence: CDR1 LGHNT, CDR2 FRNRAP. The CDR3 has 11 residues. CDR3 loop: CASGSGETQYF. CDR3 sequence (DNA): TGTGCTAGTGGTTCCGGGGAGACCCAGTACTTC.

This clone showed up many times. The V gene is TRBV11-2, the J gene TRBJ2-4; 8 nucleotides agree with TRBD2. V shed 1 base, J shed 7 bases, and the junction held 3 bases outside the gene matches. Germline CDR1 reads SGHAT; CDR2 reads FQNNGV. The CDR3 covers 14 residues. CDR3 residues: CASSLGPSGNIQYF. The CDR3 nucleotides read TGTGCCAGCAGCTTAGGGCCTAGCGGGAACATTCAGTACTTC.

This clone was counted only a few times. A read error may produce the germline difference seen at one junction end. The CDR3 DNA reads TGTGCCAGCAGCTGGACAGGGTCAGAGACCCAGTACTTC. This translates into CASSWTGSETQYF. The J gene is TRBJ2-5, the V gene TRBV5-1; TRBD1 aligns across 8 bases. The germline CDR1 and CDR2 sequences are SGHRS and YFSETQ. This CDR3 spans 13 amino acids.

The chain recombines TRBV7-2 with TRBJ2-5, with a weak D call TRBD1 (5 bases). Germline CDR1 is SGHTA and CDR2 is FQGNSA. The CDR3 loop spans 15 amino acids. Trimming left V 5 bases short and J 1 base short, with 14 bases between. DNA of the CDR3: TGTGCCAGCAGCCTATGGACAACCTTCCAAGAGACCCAGTACTTC. It translates to CASSLWTTFQETQYF.

The chain is built from TRBV7-2 and TRBJ2-1; TRBD2 agrees at 13 bases. Germline CDR1 SGHTA, CDR2 FQGNSA. The length of the CDR3 is 17 residues. V gave up 4 bases and J gave up 0 bases; unmatched junction bases: 3. CDR3 residues: CASSSTSGGTSYNEQFF. The CDR3 region has the DNA TGTGCCAGCAGCTCGACTAGCGGGGGGACCTCCTACAATGAGCAGTTCTTC.

The gene calls are TRBV6-5 and TRBJ2-7; possible D gene TRBD2, 6 bases. Germline CDR1 MNHEY, CDR2 SVGAGI. Trimming left V 10 bases short and J 9 bases short, with 25 bases between. CDR3 length: 14 amino acids. CDR3 protein: CAISQGVSGHGQYF. The CDR3 DNA is TGTGCCATCAGCCAGGGCGTTAGCGGTCACGGGCAGTACTTC.

This clone was seen only a few times. J is TRBJ2-3 and V is TRBV7-2, with D perhaps TRBD1 (6 bases). Trimming stripped 5 bases from V and 2 bases from J, with 11 bases between. The germline gives CDR1 SGHTA, CDR2 FQGNSA. CDR3 size: 14 residues. The CDR3 sequence: CASSPGQSTDTQYF. Written as DNA, the CDR3 is TGTGCCAGCAGCCCCGGACAGTCCACAGATACGCAGTATTTT.

This clone has just a few counts. This chain connects TRBV18 to TRBJ1-2, with 7 bases identical to TRBD1. The CDR3 spans 15 residues. Germline-derived CDR1 and CDR2 are KGHSH and LQKENI. V was clipped by 1 base and J by 2 bases; unmatched bases: 4. The CDR3: CASSPRDRENYGYTF. The CDR3 coding sequence is TGTGCCAGCTCACCACGCGACAGGGAAAACTATGGCTACACCTTC.

This clone was picked up a small number of times. The chain has TRBV28 and TRBJ1-6; D is perhaps TRBD1 (5 bases). This CDR3 comprises 15 residues. The V end was cut by 8 bases, the J end by 7 bases, with 18 bases between. The germline CDR1 and CDR2 sequences are MDHEN and SYDVKM. CDR3 coding DNA: TGTGCCAGCGAAAGGGGATTGGTGAAAAATTCACCCCTCCACTTT. Translation: CASERGLVKNSPLHF.

The rearrangement links TRBV5-1 to TRBJ2-6; D is perhaps TRBD2 (5 bases). V was trimmed by 0 bases and J by 2 bases, leaving 12 bases between them. CDR1 and CDR2 (germline): SGHRS, YFSETQ. This CDR3 is 17 amino acids long. CDR3 nucleotides: TGCGCCAGCAGCTTGGTAGCCCGGGGTGCTGGGGCCAACGTCCTGACTTTC. This codes for CASSLVARGAGANVLTF.